This TCR beta chain emerged from a study of glioma-infiltrating T cells (dated by TCRdb to 2015 to 2016). In terms of the full investigation: Sequencing of TCR alpha- and beta-chain repertoires was performed on glioma tissue, on non-neoplastic brain tissue, and on matched peripheral blood mononuclear cells. Three low-grade glioma patients, roughly 8 primary glioblastoma patients and three non-glioma patients contributing non-neoplastic brain tissue were included in the paired cohort. To gauge divergence between tissue and blood T-cell populations, every tissue-infiltrating repertoire was compared against the peripheral blood repertoire from the same patient.

Comments on this clonotype: No cognate antigen has been identified for it. Relative to the germline gene, one junction end is altered; a read error may explain this.

TCR alpha and beta CDR3 regions were amplified with the iRepertoire nested amplicon-rescue multiplex PCR (arm-PCR) platform from RNA. For one-step reverse transcription and amplification, 100-400 ng of tissue mRNA or PBMC total RNA was used as input. After bead purification, a secondary multiplex PCR added Illumina adapters, and libraries were gel-purified between 200 and 400 bp. Internal 6-nucleotide barcodes were carried by the libraries and were used for demultiplexing. Sequencing of libraries was performed on an Illumina MiSeq with 2x220 or 2x250 nucleotide paired-end reads. The authors processed their data as follows. FLASH 1.2.11 was used to merge paired reads, and BWA-MEM then aligned the reads to the GRCh37 human genome before TRA and TRB reads were extracted. An IMGT-derived reference of cassette sequences and CDR3 motifs, with pseudogenes included, was used for V and J assignment. Three-frame translation of reads was performed, and productive CDR3s were defined as those with a C...FGXG motif and no stop codons. Clonotypes were defined as unique combinations of V-J cassette pair and CDR3 amino acid sequence. Reads were filtered by Hamming distance, thresholded by each sample's sequence error rate in mapped regions. TCRdb trimmed the raw reads at Q25, called clones with MiXCR and kept productive beta chains. Every entry covers one CDR3 protein and lists the most common genes and DNA from its rows. The authors' filters were not applied to this entry. The sample records about 180,000 distinct CDR3 sequences, more than 35% of which are singletons. The ten largest clones capture under 6.5% of the sample.

Overall study outcomes, separate from this receptor: Group comparisons rested on small numbers: three non-neoplastic, three low-grade glioma and about 8 glioblastoma patients. Only a very small number of CDR3 sequences turned up in both tissue and blood, a result put down to high CDR3 diversity combined with limited sampling. In non-neoplastic patients, VJ-independent divergence between tissue and blood fell below expectation, whereas in all gliomas, and especially in low-grade gliomas, the divergence rose above expectation.

The germline V gene specifies MGHRA as CDR1 and YSYEKL as CDR2. From cysteine to phenylalanine, the CDR3 is 14 amino acids long. Only CDR3 DNA is held: 42 bases, read in frame from base 1. In this chain, TRBV4-1 is recombined with TRBJ2-7; a tentative D call is TRBD2 (5 bases match). The origin of this receptor is a human donor with low-grade glioma or glioblastoma, undergoing nonglioma brain surgery, or in good health (not recorded which). Source material: glioma tissue, nonneoplastic brain tissue, or PBMCs (not recorded which). This receptor carries the CDR3 CASSQEISGYEKYF. The nucleotides read TGCGCCAGCAGCCAAGAAATCTCGGGGTACGAGAAGTACTTC.